This TCR beta chain was identified during a study of control samples from healthy donors and cancer patients (TCRdb year 2020). The library was made by the immunoSEQ multiplex PCR assay. TCRdb carries this immuneACCESS record with in-frame sequences only. Its versions omit some clonotypes, under half of them owing to an unresolved V gene in the studies checked, with the rest unexplained. The sample table shows about 120,000 clones, and roughly 90% are seen once. The ten largest clones take up around 40% of the sample. Deletion took 3 bases off V and 4 bases off J, with a span of 6 bases between the germline ends. The CDR1 and CDR2 encoded by the germline V gene are SGHAT and FQNNGV. Counted from cysteine to phenylalanine, this CDR3 has 12 amino acids. Only the CDR3 DNA is retained, 36 bases long and in frame from the first base. Worth noting for this clone: There is no known antigen for this receptor. The record has no base qualities; no much larger clone is one base away.

The sequenced sample consisted of blood. The TCR was taken from a man aged 50 or older in good health. The V and J segments used are TRBV11-2 and TRBJ2-5; the D gene could be TRBD1 or TRBD2, each one agreeing over 5 bases. CDR3 sequence: CASSFGGETQYF. The DNA reads TGTGCCAGCAGCTTTGGGGGAGAGACCCAGTACTTC.